This T cell receptor (beta chain) is from a study of control samples from healthy donors and cancer patients. This table comes from immunoSEQ multiplex PCR, and its TCRdb copy is limited to in-frame clones, with some not included. This table holds roughly 120,000 clones, just over 90% found once. Deletions cut 1 base from V and 6 bases from J, with 10 bases between. From germline, CDR1 is GTSNPN and CDR2 SVGIG (reference sequence). This CDR3 comprises 13 residues. The rearrangement uses TRBV30 and TRBJ1-5, with D possibly matching TRBD1 (6 bases). The TCR comes from a woman aged 18-29 years in good health. Sequencing was done on a sample of blood. Here the CDR3 reads CAWSGGAGQPQHF. Here the CDR3 DNA reads TGTGCCTGGAGTGGGGGGGCAGGTCAGCCCCAGCATTTT.